This T cell receptor beta chain was profiled in a study of T-cell reconstitution after alpha-beta-depleted transplantation in children. Study conclusions and caveats: Where alpha-beta T cells came from about two months after transplant was reportedly several hundred expanded graft clones. It was newly produced T cells that mostly accounted for T-cell counts and diversity one year after transplant. Surviving recipient T cells and intrathymic progenitors accounted for some patients' high TCRbeta diversity at day 60.

This clonotype was seen only a few times. Its antigen is undetermined. One end of the junction does not line up with germline, which may come from a read error. The TCRbeta library incorporated unique molecular identifiers. TCRdb reprocessed the PCR reads with MiXCR, giving one entry per CDR3 protein. The sample shows approximately 520,000 distinct CDR3 sequences, roughly 10% of them seen only once. The CDR3 totals 14 residues. This clonotype originated in a female patient aged 2-9 years who had a stem cell transplant for aplastic anemia, so the T cells may come from the graft donor. V and J are TRBV12-3 or TRBV12-4 and TRBJ2-5; 14 bases map to TRBD2. Material: PBMCs, mostly from graft donor cells, obtained 180 days after TCRalphabeta/CD19-depleted stem cell transplant. The CDR3: CASSDRLAGGPIGF. The CDR3 nucleotides read TGTGCCAGCAGTGACAGACTAGCGGGAGGGCCGATCGGCTTC.